These 14 T cell receptor beta chains came from one sample sequenced in a study of sequential checkpoint blockade in melanoma. Described treatment: randomized to nivolumab then ipilimumab (arm A) or the reverse (arm B). Only in-frame clones appear in the TCRdb table, and some are missing; sequencing was by immunoSEQ multiplex PCR. The sample holds approximately 21,000 clones, roughly 80% seen once. The sequencing here drew on CD8+ T cells sorted from blood (inferred from file names), taken from a patient given nivolumab and ipilimumab in sequence. These receptors originate from a human donor with melanoma.

The chain joins TRBV14 to TRBJ2-1; the D gene is possibly TRBD2 (6 bases). The ends were cut back, 4 bases at V and 8 bases at J, with 12 bases in the middle. The germline V gene has CDR1 SGHDN and CDR2 FVKESK. CDR3 size: 13 residues. This chain's CDR3 is CASSLRGEHEQFF. The DNA of the CDR3 is TGTGCCAGCAGCCTCCGCGGGGAGCATGAGCAGTTCTTC.

This chain connects TRBV19 to TRBJ2-7; 9 bases fit TRBD1. Germline lookup yields CDR1 LNHDA and CDR2 SQIVND (reference sequence). With V trimmed by 5 bases and J by 4 bases, 6 bases remained unmatched. The CDR3 is made up of 14 amino acids. CDR3 in amino acids: CASSPRDRVYEQYF. The CDR3 DNA reads as TGTGCCAGTAGTCCCCGGGACAGGGTGTACGAGCAGTACTTC.

This chain links TRBV6-5 with TRBJ1-2; maybe TRBD1 (6 bases). V was pared by 4 bases and J by 4 bases, with 16 bases between. The CDR3 is made up of 15 amino acids. Germline-derived CDR1 and CDR2 are MNHEY and SVGAGI. The CDR3 spells CASSFLGGESYGYTF. The DNA of the CDR3 is TGTGCCAGCAGTTTCCTAGGGGGGGAGTCCTATGGCTACACCTTC.

This clone has more than one count but fewer than ten. The rearrangement joins TRBV27 to TRBJ2-7; perhaps TRBD2 as D (5 bases). Per germline, CDR1 MNHEY and CDR2 SMNVEV (reference sequence). This CDR3 has 15 residues. V was trimmed by 5 bases and J by 1 base, leaving 15 bases between them. The CDR3 sequence is CASSLAGRGSYEQYF. The DNA for the CDR3 is TGTGCCAGCAGTCTTGCAGGTAGAGGGTCCTACGAGCAGTACTTC.

This rearrangement joins TRBV7-2 to TRBJ1-5, with D maybe TRBD1 (6 bases). The germline gives CDR1 SGHTA, CDR2 FQGNSA. The CDR3 is 15 amino acids. Trimming removed 1 base at V and 6 bases at J, with 13 bases between. The CDR3 nucleotides read TGTGCCAGCAGCTTAGACTCGGTCAGGGGTCAGCCCCAGCATTTT. Protein: CASSLDSVRGQPQHF.

The chain joins TRBV19 to TRBJ1-6, with 7 positions matching TRBD1. The CDR3 has 15 amino acids. J gave up 5 bases and V 6 bases, and 7 bases lay outside the gene matches. CDR1 and CDR2 (germline): LNHDA, SQIVND (reference sequence). DNA for the CDR3: TGTGCCAGTAGGGCCCGGACAGGCGATAATTCACCCCTCCACTTT. As protein: CASRARTGDNSPLHF.

The chain has TRBV13 and TRBJ1-1; no clear D. The CDR3 has 12 residues. The V gene's germline CDR1 is PRHDT and CDR2 FYEKMQ (reference sequence). Trimming pared 5 bases from V and 11 bases from J, leaving 15 bases between. CDR3 loop: CASSPASSRAFF. For the CDR3, the DNA is TGTGCCAGCAGCCCGGCCTCCTCGCGGGCTTTCTTT.

This chain uses TRBV28 with TRBJ2-3, with D hard to call. V lost 3 bases, J lost 1 base, and 8 bases lay in between. This CDR3 spans 14 amino acids. CDR1 is MDHEN and CDR2 is SYDVKM in the germline V gene. CDR3 protein: CASSFLSGTDTQYF. CDR3 nucleotide sequence: TGTGCCAGCAGTTTTTTGTCTGGCACAGATACGCAGTATTTT.

Points on this clone: Different DNA sequences within this sample yield the same CDR3. The J gene is TRBJ1-1, the V gene TRBV19; 9 nucleotides match TRBD1. The CDR3 loop spans 14 amino acids. Per the germline V gene, CDR1 is LNHDA and CDR2 is SQIVND (reference sequence). Trimming removed 3 bases from V and 3 bases from J; junction bases left unmatched: 2. The CDR3 DNA reads TGTGCCAGTAGTATCGGACAGGGGTACACTGAAGCTTTCTTT. Translation gives CASSIGQGYTEAFF.

The chain uses TRBV27 and TRBJ2-7; D gene unclear. The CDR3 runs to 14 residues. V was trimmed by 0 bases and J by 2 bases, leaving 8 bases between them. Per germline, CDR1 MNHEY and CDR2 SMNVEV (reference sequence). This CDR3 is CASSLSNAAYEQYF. Here the CDR3 DNA reads TGTGCCAGCAGTTTATCGAACGCAGCCTACGAGCAGTACTTC.

This chain uses TRBV29-1 with TRBJ2-2, with 9 nucleotides matching TRBD2. J gave up 0 bases and V 4 bases, and 3 bases lay outside the gene matches. The CDR3 runs to 15 residues. CDR1 and CDR2 from the germline V gene are SQVTM and ANQGSEA. CDR3 sequence reads: CSVGLAGTNTGELFF. The DNA for the CDR3 is TGCAGCGTTGGGCTAGCGGGGACGAACACCGGGGAGCTGTTTTTT.

The chain links TRBV9 to TRBJ2-7; 11 nucleotides line up with TRBD2. There are 15 residues in the CDR3. CDR1 is SGDLS, CDR2 YYNGEE, per germline. The ends lost 0 bases at V and 3 bases at J; junction bases unmatched: 2. CDR3 residues: CASSVGGTSGYEQYF. CDR3 nucleotides: TGTGCCAGCAGCGTAGGGGGGACTAGCGGCTACGAGCAGTACTTC.

The CDR3 region has the DNA TGCGCCAGCAGTGAGTCGGGACTGAAACCCTACGAGCAGTACTTC. Translation: CASSESGLKPYEQYF. This rearrangement joins TRBV10-1 to TRBJ2-7; possible D gene TRBD2, 6 bases. Per germline, CDR1 WNHNN and CDR2 SYGVQD (reference sequence). This CDR3 region has 15 residues. Trimming pared 0 bases from V and 2 bases from J, leaving 11 bases between.

The V call is TRBV19, the J call TRBJ2-7; 9 bases are shared with TRBD1. Losses at the gene ends were 4 bases for V and 1 base for J; bases not matched to a gene: 5. The CDR3 contains 15 residues. CDR1 is LNHDA, CDR2 SQIVND, per germline (reference sequence). The CDR3 spells CASSKGQGLSYEQYF. The CDR3 region has the DNA TGTGCCAGTAGTAAAGGACAGGGGTTATCCTACGAGCAGTACTTC.